This T cell receptor (beta chain) is from a study of shared clonotypes between healthy human individuals. Study-wide points: Sharing across four donors was highest in naive CD4 (roughly 5%) and lowest in memory CD8 (0.4%). Sharing of clonotypes among donors was expected to vary with sequencing depth. The study found lower generation probabilities in non-shared clonotypes than in those shared by all four donors.

A note on this clone: Its antigen is still unknown.

The assay was immunoSEQ multiplex PCR, and TCRdb's table has in-frame clones only and misses some. The profile shows around 720,000 clones, approximately 73% of them singletons. The ends were cut back, 6 bases at V and 2 bases at J, with 11 bases in the middle. The CDR3 sequence is 14 residues long. Per germline, CDR1 LNHDA and CDR2 SQIVND (reference sequence). Donors, healthy HIV-negative adults, lacked recent acute infections or vaccinations. Sequencing was performed on memory CD4+ T cells sorted from blood. Stated subset: CD45RA-negative fraction. J is TRBJ2-1 and V is TRBV19, with D perhaps matching TRBD2 (6 bases). This receptor was identified in a woman aged 30 to 39 in good health. As DNA, the CDR3 is TGTGCCAGTAGCGGGAGTCTCACCTACAATGAGCAGTTCTTC. The encoded protein is CASSGSLTYNEQFF. Using reference TRBV19 and TRBJ2-1 for the parts outside the CDR3, the full variable domain is DGGITQSPKYLFRKEGQNVTLSCEQNLNHDAMYWYRQDPGQGLRLIYYSQIVNDFQKGDIAEGYSVSREKKESFPLTVTSAQKNPTAFYLCASSGSLTYNEQFFGPGTRLTVL.